A single sample is the source of the 25 T cell receptor beta chains below, sequenced in a study of blood T cell repertoires in COVID-19. TCRdb's copy holds only in-frame clones and misses some; the assay was immunoSEQ multiplex PCR. The repertoire holds about 250,000 clones, with 80% to 95% as singletons. The specimen was PBMCs or T cells enriched from blood (not recorded which). Receptors were obtained from a woman under 30 who had recovered from COVID-19.

Notes on this clone: The junction and the germline gene differ at one end; a read error may be behind it. V and J are TRBV5-5 and TRBJ2-7, with D possibly being TRBD1 (7 bases). This CDR3 region has 17 residues. In germline, CDR1 is SGHKS, CDR2 YYEKEE (reference sequence). CDR3: CASSLAGGQRYSYEQYF. The CDR3, as DNA: TGTGCCAGCAGTTTGGCCGGGGGACAGAGATACTCCTACGAGCAGTACTTC.

The chain has TRBV5-6 and TRBJ1-5, with 8 nucleotides matching TRBD1. CDR1 SGHDT and CDR2 YYEEEE come from the germline V gene. J gave up 4 bases and V 2 bases, and 5 bases lay outside the gene matches. The CDR3 has 15 amino acids. The CDR3 sequence: CASSLIGQGNQPQHF. CDR3 bases: TGTGCCAGCAGCTTAATAGGACAGGGTAATCAGCCCCAGCATTTT.

The rearrangement links TRBV4-1 to TRBJ2-1; D is possibly TRBD1 (5 bases). V lost 4 bases to trimming and J lost 1 base, with 23 bases between them. Germline V gene lookup returns CDR1 MGHRA and CDR2 YSYEKL. The CDR3 covers 19 residues. The CDR3 DNA is TGCGCCAGCAGCCCGCCTGGGGCAGTGAAAAATTGGTCCTACAATGAGCAGTTCTTC. As protein: CASSPPGAVKNWSYNEQFF.

Here the CDR3 DNA reads TGCGCCAGCAGTTCGGGTAGCGGGAGGGCGAATGAGCAGTTCTTC. Its translation is CASSSGSGRANEQFF. The chain uses TRBV5-1 and TRBJ2-1; 11 bases are shared with TRBD2. The CDR3 totals 15 residues. Germline CDR1 and CDR2: SGHRS and YFSETQ. With 5 bases clipped from V and 7 bases from J, the junction kept 8 bases outside the gene matches.

This chain links TRBV27 with TRBJ2-2; TRBD2 aligns across 7 bases. CDR1 and CDR2 (germline): MNHEY, SMNVEV (reference sequence). The V gene end was trimmed by 5 bases and the J gene end by 6 bases; junction bases not matched to a gene: 6. CDR3 size: 14 residues. The CDR3 region is CASSIRTRSGELFF. CDR3 nucleotides: TGTGCCAGCAGTATACGGACTAGATCCGGGGAGCTGTTTTTT.

This clone has a single count. The CDR3 sequence: CASSLSRHYEQYF. CDR3 DNA sequence: TGTGCCAGCAGTTTATCCCGACACTACGAGCAGTACTTC. V gene TRBV27 combines with J gene TRBJ2-7; D ambiguous. Trimming shortened V by 0 bases and J by 3 bases, and 6 bases separated the two germline ends. In germline, CDR1 is MNHEY, CDR2 SMNVEV (reference sequence). The CDR3 sequence is 13 residues long.

The chain combines TRBV5-1 with TRBJ1-6, with D maybe TRBD1 (6 bases). Germline V lookup: CDR1 SGHRS, CDR2 YFSETQ. V lost 3 bases, J lost 9 bases, and 16 bases lay in between. CDR3 length equals 15 residues. Here the CDR3 reads CASSSVGGEFSPLHF. In DNA, the CDR3 is TGCGCCAGCAGCTCGGTAGGGGGAGAATTTTCACCCCTCCACTTT.

The J gene is TRBJ1-1, the V gene TRBV5-5; 9 nucleotides agree with TRBD1. With V trimmed by 2 bases and J by 8 bases, 7 bases remained unmatched. There are 14 residues in the CDR3. Germline V lookup: CDR1 SGHKS, CDR2 YYEKEE (reference sequence). The DNA for the CDR3 is TGTGCCAGCAGCTTCGGACAGGGGCGGAGAGAAGCTTTCTTT. This sequence encodes CASSFGQGRREAFF.

This clone was detected only a few times. The chain combines TRBV7-3 with TRBJ1-1; D remains ambiguous. Germline CDR1 SGHTA, CDR2 FQGTGA. The CDR3 has 14 amino acids. The V and J ends lost 4 bases and 3 bases respectively, with 12 bases between them. CDR3 nucleotide sequence: TGTGCCAGCAGCTCGGTGGGAGCGGACACTGAAGCTTTCTTT. Translation: CASSSVGADTEAFF.

The J gene is TRBJ1-4, the V gene TRBV29-1; D may be TRBD1 (5 bases). The germline V gene has CDR1 SQVTM and CDR2 ANQGSEA. The ends were cut back, 6 bases at V and 6 bases at J, with 11 bases in the middle. The CDR3 contains 12 residues. CDR3 in amino acids: CSVQGRDEKLFF. As DNA, the CDR3 is TGCAGCGTCCAGGGCAGGGATGAAAAACTGTTTTTT.

This chain connects TRBV7-2 to TRBJ1-1; perhaps TRBD1 as D (5 bases). Trimming stripped 4 bases from V and 1 base from J, with 7 bases between. The CDR3 is made up of 13 amino acids. The germline V gene has CDR1 SGHTA and CDR2 FQGNSA. This chain's CDR3 is CASSSQGNTEAFF. CDR3 coding DNA: TGTGCCAGCAGCTCCCAGGGGAACACTGAAGCTTTCTTT.

This clone was counted between two and nine times. The genes are TRBV7-2 and TRBJ1-2; D unresolved. This CDR3 comprises 14 residues. Germline-derived CDR1 and CDR2 are SGHTA and FQGNSA. Trimming shortened V by 5 bases and J by 0 bases, and 10 bases separated the two germline ends. The CDR3 loop is CASSRLGANYGYTF. The CDR3, as DNA: TGTGCCAGCAGCCGTCTCGGGGCTAACTATGGCTACACCTTC.

V usage is TRBV18 and J usage is TRBJ1-2, with a tentative D call TRBD1 (6 bases). Germline values: CDR1 KGHSH, CDR2 LQKENI. V lost 3 bases, J lost 4 bases, and 15 bases lay in between. This CDR3 spans 15 amino acids. CDR3 region: CASSPSAGGSYGYTF. In nucleotides, the CDR3 is TGTGCCAGCTCACCGTCCGCGGGGGGCAGCTATGGCTACACCTTC.

In its sample, this clone was seen once. V gene TRBV28 combines with J gene TRBJ2-7, with D maybe TRBD2 (6 bases). Germline V gives CDR1 MDHEN, CDR2 SYDVKM. V was trimmed by 7 bases and J by 3 bases, leaving 19 bases between them. CDR3 length: 15 residues. The CDR3 sequence is CASTVKGGSFYEQYF. CDR3 in DNA: TGTGCCAGCACGGTGAAGGGAGGATCATTCTACGAGCAGTACTTC.

The V call is TRBV4-1, the J call TRBJ2-7; 11 bases are shared with TRBD2. J lost 3 bases, V lost 3 bases, and 13 bases had no gene match. CDR1 MGHRA and CDR2 YSYEKL come from the germline V gene. This CDR3 has 18 amino acids. CDR3 sequence reads: CASSHPVSSGLADYEQYF. CDR3 bases: TGCGCCAGCAGCCATCCGGTCTCGTCGGGACTAGCGGACTACGAGCAGTACTTC.

The chain has TRBV27 and TRBJ1-2; 8 positions match TRBD1. Trimming took 10 bases from V and 8 from J; bases not matched to a gene: 9. Germline V gives CDR1 MNHEY, CDR2 SMNVEV (reference sequence). CDR3 length: 12 amino acids. In DNA, the CDR3 is TGTGCCACCTTCAGGGGGCCGAGGGGCTACACCTTC. Protein product: CATFRGPRGYTF.

The chain couples TRBV5-5 to TRBJ2-3; D unresolved. The CDR3 spans 14 residues. CDR1 and CDR2 (germline): SGHKS, YYEKEE (reference sequence). V was shortened by 7 bases and J by 1 base, with 13 bases between the two germline ends. The CDR3 region is CASRVSVGTDTQYF. The CDR3 region has the DNA TGTGCCAGCCGAGTATCGGTTGGCACAGATACGCAGTATTTT.

This chain joins TRBV24-1 and TRBJ1-5; the D gene is possibly TRBD1 (6 bases). Germline values: CDR1 KGHDR, CDR2 SFDVKD. V was cut by 3 bases and J by 0 bases, with 11 bases left in between. The CDR3 is made up of 16 amino acids. The CDR3 spells CATSDTQGYSNQPQHF. CDR3 sequence (DNA): TGTGCCACCAGTGATACACAGGGTTATAGCAATCAGCCCCAGCATTTT.

This chain links TRBV6-1 with TRBJ1-1, with 7 bases matching TRBD1. The J segment lost 6 bases and the V segment lost 3 bases, leaving 10 bases of the junction unmatched. This CDR3 region has 15 residues. Germline CDR1 MNHNS, CDR2 SASEGT. CDR3 residues: CASSDKWTGEPEAFF. CDR3 nucleotide sequence: TGTGCCAGCAGTGACAAGTGGACAGGCGAGCCTGAAGCTTTCTTT.

The chain couples TRBV2 to TRBJ1-1, with TRBD1 identical over 8 bases. V trimming: 4 bases; J trimming: 7 bases; junction bases outside the gene matches: 8. The CDR3 length is 14 residues. Germline V lookup: CDR1 SNHLY, CDR2 FYNNEI. The CDR3 loop reads CASSGSRGRVEAFF. Written as DNA, the CDR3 is TGTGCCAGCAGTGGGAGCAGGGGGCGGGTTGAAGCTTTCTTT.

The chain links TRBV4-2 to TRBJ2-7; D is possibly TRBD2 (5 bases). Germline V gene sequence: CDR1 LGHNA, CDR2 YNFKEQ. The CDR3 covers 14 residues. With 4 bases removed from V and 0 bases from J, the gap between germline ends came to 10 bases. The CDR3 nucleotides are TGTGCCAGCAGCCCAGGACGGGGCTCCTACGAGCAGTACTTC. Protein product: CASSPGRGSYEQYF.

The chain couples TRBV5-1 to TRBJ2-2; D may be TRBD2 (6 bases). The germline V gene has CDR1 SGHRS and CDR2 YFSETQ. The CDR3 consists of 19 residues. The germline V and J ends were trimmed by 0 bases and 5 bases, with 23 bases remaining between them. The CDR3 loop is CASSLENRGARGRTGELFF. The CDR3 DNA reads TGCGCCAGCAGCTTGGAGAACCGGGGTGCTCGGGGGAGGACCGGGGAGCTGTTTTTT.

The V gene is TRBV10-3, the J gene TRBJ2-7; weak D call: TRBD1 (5 bases). Germline V gives CDR1 ENHRY, CDR2 SYGVKD. The V gene lost 6 bases and the J gene lost 6 bases, with 12 bases spanning the gap. There are 12 residues in the CDR3. The CDR3 here is CAISQGLGEQYF. The CDR3 bases are TGTGCCATCAGCCAGGGTTTAGGCGAGCAGTACTTC.

The rearrangement uses TRBV11-2 and TRBJ1-6; TRBD1 matches at 7 bases. V was pared by 4 bases and J by 9 bases, with 6 bases of the junction left unmatched. In germline, CDR1 is SGHAT, CDR2 FQNNGV. The CDR3 runs 14 residues. The CDR3 loop is CASSYDRVSSPLHF. The CDR3, as DNA: TGTGCCAGCAGCTATGACAGGGTCAGTTCACCCCTCCACTTT.

J is TRBJ1-2 and V is TRBV28; maybe TRBD1 (5 bases). The CDR3 has 14 residues. Trimming pared 10 bases from V and 0 bases from J, leaving 15 bases between. CDR1 and CDR2 (germline): MDHEN, SYDVKM. The CDR3: CATPSDSANYGYTF. The CDR3, as DNA: TGTGCCACCCCAAGCGACAGCGCTAACTATGGCTACACCTTC.